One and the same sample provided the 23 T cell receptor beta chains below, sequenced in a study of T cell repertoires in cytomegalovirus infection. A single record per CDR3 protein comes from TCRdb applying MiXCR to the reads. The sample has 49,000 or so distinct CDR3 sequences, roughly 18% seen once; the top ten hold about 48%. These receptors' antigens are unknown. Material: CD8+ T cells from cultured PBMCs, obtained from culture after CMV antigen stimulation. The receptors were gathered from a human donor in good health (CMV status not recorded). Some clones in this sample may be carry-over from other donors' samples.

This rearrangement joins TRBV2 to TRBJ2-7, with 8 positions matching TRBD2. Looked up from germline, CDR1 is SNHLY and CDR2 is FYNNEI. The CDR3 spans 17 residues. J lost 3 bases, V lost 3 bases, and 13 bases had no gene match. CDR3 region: CASSDGTAAGGVYEQYF. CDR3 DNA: TGTGCCAGCAGTGACGGGACTGCGGCGGGGGGAGTCTACGAGCAGTACTTC.

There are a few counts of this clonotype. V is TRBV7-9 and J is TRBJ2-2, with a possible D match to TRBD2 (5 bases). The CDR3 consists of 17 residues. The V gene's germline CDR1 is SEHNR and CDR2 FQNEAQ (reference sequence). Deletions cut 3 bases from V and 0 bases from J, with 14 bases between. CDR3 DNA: TGTGCCAGCAGCTTCCCCGCGGGTAGTGCGAACACCGGGGAGCTGTTTTTT. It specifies CASSFPAGSANTGELFF. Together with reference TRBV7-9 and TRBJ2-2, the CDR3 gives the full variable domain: DTGVSQNPRHKITKRGQNVTFRCDPISEHNRLYWYRQTLGQGPEFLTYFQNEAQLEKSRLLSDRFSAERPKGSFSTLEIQRTEQGDSAMYLCASSFPAGSANTGELFFGEGSRLTVL.

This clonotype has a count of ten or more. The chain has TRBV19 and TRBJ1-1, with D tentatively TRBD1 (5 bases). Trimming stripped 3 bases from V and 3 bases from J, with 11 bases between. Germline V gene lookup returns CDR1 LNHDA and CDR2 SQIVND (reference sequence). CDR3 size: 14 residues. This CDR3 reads CASSMSGAYTEAFF. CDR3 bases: TGTGCCAGTAGTATGTCCGGGGCCTACACTGAAGCTTTCTTT.

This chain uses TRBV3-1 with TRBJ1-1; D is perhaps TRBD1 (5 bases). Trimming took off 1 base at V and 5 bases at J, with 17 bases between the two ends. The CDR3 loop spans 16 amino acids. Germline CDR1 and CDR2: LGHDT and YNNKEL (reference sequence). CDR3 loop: CASSQVFQGLSTEAFF. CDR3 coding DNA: TGTGCCAGCAGCCAAGTTTTCCAGGGCCTGTCGACTGAAGCTTTCTTT.

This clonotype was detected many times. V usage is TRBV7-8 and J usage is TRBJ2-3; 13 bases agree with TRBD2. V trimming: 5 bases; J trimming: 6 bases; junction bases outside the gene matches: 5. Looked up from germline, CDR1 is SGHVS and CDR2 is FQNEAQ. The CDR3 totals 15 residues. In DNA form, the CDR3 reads TGTGCCAGCAGCCTTAGGACTAGCGGGAGTGATACGCAGTATTTT. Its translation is CASSLRTSGSDTQYF.

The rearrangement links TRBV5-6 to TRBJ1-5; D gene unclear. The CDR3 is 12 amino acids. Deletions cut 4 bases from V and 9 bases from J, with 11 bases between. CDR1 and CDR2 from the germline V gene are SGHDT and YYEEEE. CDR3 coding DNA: TGTGCCAGCAGCGGCCCAATTGGGCCCCAGCATTTT. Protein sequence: CASSGPIGPQHF.

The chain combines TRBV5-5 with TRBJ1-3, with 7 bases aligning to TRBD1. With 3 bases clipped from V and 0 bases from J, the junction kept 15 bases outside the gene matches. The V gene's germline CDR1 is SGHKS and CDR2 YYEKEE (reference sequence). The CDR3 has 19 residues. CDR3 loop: CASSSSRTGWDLSGNTIYF. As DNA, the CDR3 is TGTGCCAGCAGCTCATCCCGGACAGGTTGGGATCTCTCTGGAAACACCATATATTTT.

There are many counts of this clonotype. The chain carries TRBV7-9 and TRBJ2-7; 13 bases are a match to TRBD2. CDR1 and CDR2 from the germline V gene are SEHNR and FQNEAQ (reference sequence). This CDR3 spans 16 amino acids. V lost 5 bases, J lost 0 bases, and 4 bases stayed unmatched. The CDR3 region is CASSARTSGSSYEQYF. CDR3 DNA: TGTGCCAGCAGCGCCCGGACTAGCGGGAGCTCCTACGAGCAGTACTTC.

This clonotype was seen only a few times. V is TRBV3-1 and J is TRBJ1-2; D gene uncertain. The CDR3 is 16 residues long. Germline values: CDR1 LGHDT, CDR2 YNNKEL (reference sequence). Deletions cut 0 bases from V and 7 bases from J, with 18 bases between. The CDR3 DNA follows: TGTGCCAGCAGCCAAGACCCCCTCCCCTCTGAGGGTGGCTACACCTTC. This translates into CASSQDPLPSEGGYTF.

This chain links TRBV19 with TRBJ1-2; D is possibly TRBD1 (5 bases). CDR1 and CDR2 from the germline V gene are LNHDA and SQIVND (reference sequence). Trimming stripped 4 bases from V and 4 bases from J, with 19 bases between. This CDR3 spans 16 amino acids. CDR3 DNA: TGTGCCAGTAGTAGTCCGAAGCGGGGACCCATCTATGGCTACACCTTC. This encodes CASSSPKRGPIYGYTF. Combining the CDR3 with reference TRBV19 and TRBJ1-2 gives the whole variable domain DGGITQSPKYLFRKEGQNVTLSCEQNLNHDAMYWYRQDPGQGLRLIYYSQIVNDFQKGDIAEGYSVSREKKESFPLTVTSAQKNPTAFYLCASSSPKRGPIYGYTFGSGTRLTVV.

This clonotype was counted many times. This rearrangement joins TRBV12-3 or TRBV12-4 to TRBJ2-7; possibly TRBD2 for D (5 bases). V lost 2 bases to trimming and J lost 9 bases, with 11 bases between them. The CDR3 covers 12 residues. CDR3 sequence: CASSLSFRGQYF. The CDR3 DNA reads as TGTGCCAGCAGTTTAAGCTTCCGGGGGCAGTACTTC.

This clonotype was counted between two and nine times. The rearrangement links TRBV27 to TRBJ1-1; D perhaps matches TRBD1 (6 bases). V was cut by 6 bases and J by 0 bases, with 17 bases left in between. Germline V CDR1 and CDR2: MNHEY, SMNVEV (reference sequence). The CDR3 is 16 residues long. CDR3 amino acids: CASRDPRGWMNTEAFF. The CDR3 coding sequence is TGTGCCAGCAGGGACCCCAGGGGTTGGATGAACACTGAAGCTTTCTTT.

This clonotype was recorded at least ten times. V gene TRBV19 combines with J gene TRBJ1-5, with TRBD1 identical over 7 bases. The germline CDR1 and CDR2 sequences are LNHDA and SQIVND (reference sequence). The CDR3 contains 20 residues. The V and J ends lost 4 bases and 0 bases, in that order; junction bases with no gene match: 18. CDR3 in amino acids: CASSSRLQGSRRTSNQPQHF. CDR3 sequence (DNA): TGTGCCAGTAGTAGTCGGTTACAGGGGTCGAGGCGGACTAGCAATCAGCCCCAGCATTTT.

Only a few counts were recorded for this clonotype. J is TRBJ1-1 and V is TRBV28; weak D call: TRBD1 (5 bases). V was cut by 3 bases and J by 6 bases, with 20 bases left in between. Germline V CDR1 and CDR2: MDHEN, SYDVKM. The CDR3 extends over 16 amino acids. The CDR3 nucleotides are TGTGCCAGCAGTTTCGCTCAGTGGGAGGGGATGGCTGAAGCTTTCTTT. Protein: CASSFAQWEGMAEAFF. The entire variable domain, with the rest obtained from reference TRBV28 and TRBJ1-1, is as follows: DVKVTQSSRYLVKRTGEKVFLECVQDMDHENMFWYRQDPGLGLRLIYFSYDVKMKEKGDIPEGYSVSREKKERFSLILESASTNQTSMYLCASSFAQWEGMAEAFFGQGTRLTVV.

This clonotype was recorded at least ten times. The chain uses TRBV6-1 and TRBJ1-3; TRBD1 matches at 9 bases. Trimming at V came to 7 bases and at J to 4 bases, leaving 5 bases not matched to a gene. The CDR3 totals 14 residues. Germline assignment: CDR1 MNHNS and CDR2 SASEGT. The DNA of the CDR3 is TGTGCCAGCAAACCGGGACAGGGAGGAAACACCATATATTTT. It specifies CASKPGQGGNTIYF.

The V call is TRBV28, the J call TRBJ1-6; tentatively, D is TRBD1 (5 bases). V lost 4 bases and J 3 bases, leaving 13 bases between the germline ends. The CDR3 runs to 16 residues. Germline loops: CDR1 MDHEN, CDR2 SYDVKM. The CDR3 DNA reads TGTGCCAGCAGTTCGCAGGGTCGTCTCTATAATTCACCCCTCCACTTT. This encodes CASSSQGRLYNSPLHF.

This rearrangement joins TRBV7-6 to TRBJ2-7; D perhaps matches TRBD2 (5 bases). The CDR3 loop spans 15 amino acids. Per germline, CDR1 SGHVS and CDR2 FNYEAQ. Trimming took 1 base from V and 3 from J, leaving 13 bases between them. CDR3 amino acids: CASSLEGAGGYEQYF. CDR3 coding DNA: TGTGCCAGCAGCTTAGAGGGCGCGGGTGGCTACGAGCAGTACTTC.

Here the CDR3 reads CASSPDRPPWNEKLFF. The CDR3 DNA follows: TGTGCCAGCAGCCCCGACAGGCCTCCTTGGAATGAAAAACTGTTTTTT. The chain is built from TRBV3-1 and TRBJ1-4, with D perhaps matching TRBD1 (6 bases). This CDR3 comprises 16 residues. The germline V gene encodes CDR1 LGHDT and CDR2 YNNKEL (reference sequence). The ends were cut back, 4 bases at V and 5 bases at J, with 17 bases in the middle.

As DNA, the CDR3 is TGTGCCAGCAGCAGGGGACCGTACAATGAGCAGTTCTTC. Amino acid sequence: CASSRGPYNEQFF. This chain uses TRBV27 with TRBJ2-1; D may be TRBD1 (6 bases). Looked up from germline, CDR1 is MNHEY and CDR2 is SMNVEV (reference sequence). V was pared by 6 bases and J by 4 bases, with 10 bases between. The CDR3 is 13 residues long.

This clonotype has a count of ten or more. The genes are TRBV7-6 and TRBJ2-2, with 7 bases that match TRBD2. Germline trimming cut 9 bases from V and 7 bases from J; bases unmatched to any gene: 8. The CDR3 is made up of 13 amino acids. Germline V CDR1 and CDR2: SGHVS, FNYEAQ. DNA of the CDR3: TGTGCCAGTAACCGGGACTATCTCGGGGAGCTGTTTTTT. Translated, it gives CASNRDYLGELFF.

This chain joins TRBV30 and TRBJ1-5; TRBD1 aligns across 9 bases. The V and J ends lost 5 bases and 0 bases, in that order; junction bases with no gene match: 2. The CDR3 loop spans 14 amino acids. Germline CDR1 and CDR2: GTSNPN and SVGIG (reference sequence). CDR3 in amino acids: CAWWTGDSNQPQHF. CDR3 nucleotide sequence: TGTGCCTGGTGGACAGGGGATAGCAATCAGCCCCAGCATTTT.

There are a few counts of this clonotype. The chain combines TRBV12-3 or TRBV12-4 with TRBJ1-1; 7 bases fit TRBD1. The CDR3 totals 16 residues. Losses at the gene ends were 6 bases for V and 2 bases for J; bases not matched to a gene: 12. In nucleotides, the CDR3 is TGTGCCAGCAGCCCCCTCGCGACAGGGACCAACACTGAAGCTTTCTTT. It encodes CASSPLATGTNTEAFF.

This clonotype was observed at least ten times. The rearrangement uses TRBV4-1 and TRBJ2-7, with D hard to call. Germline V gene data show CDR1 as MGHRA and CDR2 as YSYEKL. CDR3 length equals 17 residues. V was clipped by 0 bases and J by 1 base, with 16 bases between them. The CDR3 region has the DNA TGCGCCAGCAGCCAAGATACCGTCAGGAGACTTTCCTACGAGCAGTACTTC. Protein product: CASSQDTVRRLSYEQYF.